This T cell receptor beta chain is from a study of blood T cell repertoires in COVID-19. Turning to the study itself: Acute-phase and convalescent COVID-19 samples originated in the United States, Italy and Spain. Sources were T cells, B-cell-depleted T cells, or PBMCs; the material itself was cDNA or gDNA.

In the original workflow: Researchers report that nucleated cell counts were estimated from reference gene primer amplification. Libraries were prepared by immunoSEQ multiplex PCR; TCRdb keeps only in-frame clonotypes and omits some of them. That table supplies the V and J calls and clone size; D and trimming were determined from the DNA. The sample has 310,000 or so clones; 86% are singletons. The CDR3 covers 16 residues. Germline CDR1 is SGHDN and CDR2 is FVKESK. V lost 1 base and J lost 5; bases outside the gene matches: 7. The chain couples TRBV14 to TRBJ2-1; 8 positions match TRBD1. Specimen: peripheral blood. The sequence was collected from a woman in her forties or fifties with acute or convalescent COVID-19. CDR3 DNA sequence: TGTGCCAGCAGCCAAGGATACGGGACAGGCCACAATGAGCAGTTCTTC. It codes for CASSQGYGTGHNEQFF.